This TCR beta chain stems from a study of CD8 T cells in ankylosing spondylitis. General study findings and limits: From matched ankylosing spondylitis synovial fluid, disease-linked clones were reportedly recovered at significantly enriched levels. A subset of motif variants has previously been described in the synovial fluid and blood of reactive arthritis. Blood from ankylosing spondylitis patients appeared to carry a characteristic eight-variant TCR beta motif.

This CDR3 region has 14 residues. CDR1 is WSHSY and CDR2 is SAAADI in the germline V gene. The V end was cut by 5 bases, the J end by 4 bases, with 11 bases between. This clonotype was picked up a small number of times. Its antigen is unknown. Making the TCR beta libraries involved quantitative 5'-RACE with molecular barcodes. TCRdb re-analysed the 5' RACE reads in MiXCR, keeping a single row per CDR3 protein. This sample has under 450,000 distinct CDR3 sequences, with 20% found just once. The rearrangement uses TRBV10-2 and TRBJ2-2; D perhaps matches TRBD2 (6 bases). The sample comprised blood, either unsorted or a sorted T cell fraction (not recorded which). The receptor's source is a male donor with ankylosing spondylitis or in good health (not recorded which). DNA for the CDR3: TGCGCCAGCAGTCCGGGGGAGGTCACCGGGGAGCTGTTTTTT. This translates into CASSPGEVTGELFF.